This T cell receptor beta chain was sequenced in a study of identical twins. Study-wide results and limits: Memory repertoires showed no such pattern, whereas abundant cord blood beta clonotypes carried fewer insertions. In beta out-of-frame sequences, the excess sharing between twins was weaker.

Template switching, a step in the protocol, added a universal primer site, and cDNA carried unique molecular identifiers. One entry per CDR3 protein, called by TCRdb with MiXCR from the 5' RACE reads. The sample yields hundreds of thousands of distinct CDR3 sequences, under 25% seen once. The V end lost 6 bases, the J end lost 7 bases, and 20 bases lay between the germline ends. The CDR3 sequence is 15 residues long. Per the germline V gene, CDR1 is MNHEY and CDR2 is SVGEGT. This clonotype was seen only once. Its antigen is unknown. This sample also belongs to another study, concerning yellow fever vaccine responses in identical twins. That study reports: Reportedly, the response of twins' T cells to the vaccine seemed partly convergent, partly personalized.

The chain recombines TRBV6-2 or TRBV6-3 with TRBJ2-3; D might be TRBD1 or TRBD2, each matching 6 bases. This clonotype originated in a woman aged 18-30 years in good health. Sequencing was done on a sample of CD4+ T cells sorted from blood. CDR3 bases: TGTGCCAGCAGACGCCGCCGGGGGCCCGGGTATACGCAGTATTTT. Encoded protein: CASRRRRGPGYTQYF.